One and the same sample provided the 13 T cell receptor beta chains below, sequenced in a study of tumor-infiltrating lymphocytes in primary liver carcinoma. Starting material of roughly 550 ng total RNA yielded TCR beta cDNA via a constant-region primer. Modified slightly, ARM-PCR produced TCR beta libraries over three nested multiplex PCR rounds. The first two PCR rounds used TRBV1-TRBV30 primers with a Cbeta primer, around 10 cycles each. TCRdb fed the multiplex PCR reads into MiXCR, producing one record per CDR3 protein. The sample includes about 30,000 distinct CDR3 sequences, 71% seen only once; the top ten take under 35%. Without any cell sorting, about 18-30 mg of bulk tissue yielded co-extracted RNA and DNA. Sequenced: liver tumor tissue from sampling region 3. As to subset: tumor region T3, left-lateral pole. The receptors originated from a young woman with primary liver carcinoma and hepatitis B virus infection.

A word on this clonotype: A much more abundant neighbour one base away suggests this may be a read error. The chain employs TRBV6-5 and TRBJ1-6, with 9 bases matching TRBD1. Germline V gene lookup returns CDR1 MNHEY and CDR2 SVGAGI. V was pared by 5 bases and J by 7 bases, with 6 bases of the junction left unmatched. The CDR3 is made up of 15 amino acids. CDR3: CASSVTGTGNSPLHF. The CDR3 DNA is TGTGCCAGCAGTGTTACCGGGACAGGGAATTCACCCCTCCACTTT.

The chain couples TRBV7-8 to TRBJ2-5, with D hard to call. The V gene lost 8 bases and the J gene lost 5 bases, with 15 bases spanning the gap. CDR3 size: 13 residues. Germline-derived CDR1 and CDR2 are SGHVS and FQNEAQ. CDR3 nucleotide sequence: TGTGCCAGCCTCCCCTTGGGCTATGAGACCCAGTACTTC. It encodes CASLPLGYETQYF.

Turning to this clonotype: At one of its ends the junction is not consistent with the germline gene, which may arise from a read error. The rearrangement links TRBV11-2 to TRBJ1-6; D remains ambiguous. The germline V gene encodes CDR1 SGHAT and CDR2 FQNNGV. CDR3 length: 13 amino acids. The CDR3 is CASSFVLNSPLHF. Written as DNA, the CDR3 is TGTGCCAGTAGCTTTGTATTGAATTCACCCCTCCACTTT. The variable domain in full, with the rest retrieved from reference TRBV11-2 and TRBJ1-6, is EAGVAQSPRYKIIEKRQSVAFWCNPISGHATLYWYQQILGQGPKLLIQFQNNGVVDDSQLPKDRFSAERLKGVDSTLKIQPAKLEDSAVYLCASSFVLNSPLHFGNGTRLTVT.

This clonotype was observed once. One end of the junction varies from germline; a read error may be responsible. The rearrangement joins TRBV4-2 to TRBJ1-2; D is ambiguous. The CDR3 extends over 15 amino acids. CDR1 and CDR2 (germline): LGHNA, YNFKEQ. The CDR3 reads CAGSHPIDRVFGYTF. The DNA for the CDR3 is TGTGCCGGCAGCCACCCGATCGATAGGGTATTTGGCTACACCTTC.

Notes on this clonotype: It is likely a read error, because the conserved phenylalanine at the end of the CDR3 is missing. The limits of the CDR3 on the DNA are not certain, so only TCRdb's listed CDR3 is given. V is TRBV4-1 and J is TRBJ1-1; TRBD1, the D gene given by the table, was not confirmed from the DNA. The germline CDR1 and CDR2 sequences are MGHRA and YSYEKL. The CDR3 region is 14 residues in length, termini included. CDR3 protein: CASSPRQGGTEAFV.

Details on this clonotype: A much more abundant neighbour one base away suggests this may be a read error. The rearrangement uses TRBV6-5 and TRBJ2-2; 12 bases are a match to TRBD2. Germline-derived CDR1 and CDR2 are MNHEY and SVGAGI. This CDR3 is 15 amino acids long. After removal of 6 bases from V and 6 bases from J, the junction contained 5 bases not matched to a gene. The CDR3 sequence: CASSLLAGGAGELFF. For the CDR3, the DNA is TGTGCCAGCAGCCTACTAGCGGGAGGTGCCGGGGAGCTGTTTTTT.

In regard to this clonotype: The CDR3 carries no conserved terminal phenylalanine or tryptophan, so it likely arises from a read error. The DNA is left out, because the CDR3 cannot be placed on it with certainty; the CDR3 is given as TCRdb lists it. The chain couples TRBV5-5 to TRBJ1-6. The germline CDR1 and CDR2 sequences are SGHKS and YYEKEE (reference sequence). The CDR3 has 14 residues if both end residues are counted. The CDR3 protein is CASSLDVSNSPHHL.

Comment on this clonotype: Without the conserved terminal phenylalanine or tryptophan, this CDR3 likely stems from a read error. CDR3 in amino acids: CAISESATRRETQYL. The CDR3 coding sequence is TGTGCCATCAGTGAGTCGGCTACCAGACGAGAGACACAGTACTTA. The J gene is TRBJ2-5, the V gene TRBV10-3; D remains unclear. The CDR3 consists of 15 residues. Germline CDR1 and CDR2: ENHRY and SYGVKD.

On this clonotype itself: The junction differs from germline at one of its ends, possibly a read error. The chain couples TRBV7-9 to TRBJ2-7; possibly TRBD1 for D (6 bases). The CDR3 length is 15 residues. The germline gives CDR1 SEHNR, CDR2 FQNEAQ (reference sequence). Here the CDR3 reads CDSSPSGTHAYEQYF. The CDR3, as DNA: TGTGACAGCAGCCCCTCCGGGACACATGCCTACGAGCAGTACTTT.

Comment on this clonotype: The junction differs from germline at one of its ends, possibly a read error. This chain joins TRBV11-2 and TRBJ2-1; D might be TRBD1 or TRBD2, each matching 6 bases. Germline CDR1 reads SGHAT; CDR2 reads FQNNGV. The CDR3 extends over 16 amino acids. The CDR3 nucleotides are TGTGACAGCAGCTTAGTTGGCGGGACACCAGTCGATGAGAAGTTCTTC. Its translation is CDSSLVGGTPVDEKFF.

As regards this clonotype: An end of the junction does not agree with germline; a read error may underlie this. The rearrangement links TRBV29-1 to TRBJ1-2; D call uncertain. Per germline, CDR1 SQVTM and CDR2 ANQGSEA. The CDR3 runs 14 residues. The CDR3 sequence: CSAEDRSRSYGYTF. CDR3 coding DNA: TGCAGCGCTGAAGATAGAAGCAGATCCTATGGCTACACCTTC.

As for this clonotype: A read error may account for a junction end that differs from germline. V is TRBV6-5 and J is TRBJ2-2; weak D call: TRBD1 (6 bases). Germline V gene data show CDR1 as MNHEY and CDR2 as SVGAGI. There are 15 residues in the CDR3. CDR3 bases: TGTGCCAGCAGTCCGCGGACAGCGTTCATCGGGAAGCTGTTTTTT. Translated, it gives CASSPRTAFIGKLFF.

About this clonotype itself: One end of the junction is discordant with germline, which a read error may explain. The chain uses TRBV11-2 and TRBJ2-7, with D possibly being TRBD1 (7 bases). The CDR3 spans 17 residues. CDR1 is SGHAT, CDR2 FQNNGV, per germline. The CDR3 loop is CASNITGGGSGTYEQYF. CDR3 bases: TGCGCCAGCAATATCACAGGAGGGGGCTCTGGGACCTACGAGCAGTACTTC.